This section outlines one T cell receptor beta chain sequence together with its context. These data come from a study of CD8 T cells in Susac syndrome. In the study overall: Clinically active disease was present in six of the sequenced Susac syndrome patients. Roughly 8 of these patients were in remission.

Patients with Susac syndrome met the recently defined diagnostic criteria for definite or probable disease. cDNA came from about 0.46 to 1 ug RNA primed by random hexamers. Amplification of TCR beta CDR3 was carried out by immunoSEQ multiplex PCR, which covered 54 Vbeta and 13 Jbeta segments. In TCRdb, the immunoSEQ multiplex PCR reads were re-called with MiXCR into one record per CDR3 protein. The sample holds roughly 150,000 distinct CDR3 sequences, approximately 95% seen once. Trimming pared 2 bases from V and 2 bases from J, leaving 9 bases between. The CDR3 runs 14 residues. Sequences were obtained from CD8+ T cells from PBMCs. This chain uses TRBV12-3 or TRBV12-4 with TRBJ2-5; D gene uncertain. The clonotype comes from a human donor with Susac syndrome. Here the CDR3 DNA reads TGTGCCAGCAGTTTACCAGGCCCTCAAGAGACCCAGTACTTC. It encodes CASSLPGPQETQYF.